This TCR beta chain was found in a study of cytomegalovirus exposure and HLA in healthy donors. PCR involved 60 Vbeta and 13 Jbeta primers. Libraries were prepared by immunoSEQ multiplex PCR; TCRdb keeps only in-frame clonotypes and omits some of them. The table has 150,000 or so clones, 60% to 85% seen once; the top ten hold around an eighth. General study findings and limits: A later analysis reportedly found that, within productive TCRs, an Asian-associated ancestry cluster had fewer N-insertions than the mean observed across the 666 donors.

In its sample, this clone was seen once. What it recognizes is unknown. The germline V and J ends were trimmed by 5 bases and 4 bases, with 14 bases remaining between them. The germline gives CDR1 SGHTA, CDR2 FQGNSA. There are 14 residues in the CDR3. V and J are TRBV7-2 and TRBJ2-5; possible D gene TRBD1, 6 bases. This clonotype was sampled from a man aged 40-49 years in good health and CMV-seropositive. Material for sequencing was PBMCs. CDR3 DNA: TGTGCCAGCAGCACAGGGTCAGGGAGAGAGACCCAGTACTTC. This gives the protein CASSTGSGRETQYF.